A selection of T cell receptor beta chains follows, all from one sample in a study of vaccination and CD4 T cells after COVID-19. TCRdb ran MiXCR on the PCR reads and lists one entry per CDR3 protein. The sample consists of under 8,000 distinct CDR3 sequences, approximately 30% of them appearing once. Their target antigens are unknown. Sequencing was performed on CD4+ T cells from blood, cultured in vitro. These receptors came from a human donor in good health. Both conserved end residues are part of each CDR3. A D gene is named only where the DNA matches it firmly. The size entry is marked missing in some rows and otherwise reads once, few, many or a size class.

>TRBJ1-1|few|TRBV7-9|TRBD1
TGTGCCAGCAGCTTAGCCAGGGGGTGGACTGAAGCTTTCTTT
CASSLARGWTEAFF
>TRBJ2-5|few|TRBV20-1|TRBD1
TGCAGTGCTAGAGTCGACAGGGCTCAAGAGACCCAGTACTTC
CSARVDRAQETQYF
>TRBJ2-2|NA|TRBV20-1|NA
TGCAGTGCTAGAGACCTGGACAAGGGGGACACCGGGGAGCTGTTTTTT
CSARDLDKGDTGELFF
>TRBJ1-5|medium-sized|TRBV24-1|NA
TGTGCCACCAGTGATTTAAATCAGCCCCAGCATTTT
CATSDLNQPQHF
>TRBJ1-2|few|TRBV20-1|TRBD1
TGCAGTGCGCCGGGACAGCGACACCTCACCTTC
CSAPGQRHLTF
>TRBJ1-6|NA|TRBV30|NA
TGTGCCTGGAGCGTCCCGGGAGCGGGTTCACCCCTCCACTTT
CAWSVPGAGSPLHF
>TRBJ1-5|NA|TRBV27|TRBD1
TGTGCCAGCAGCCAAACCGGGACAGGGGAAAATCAGCCCCAGCATTTT
CASSQTGTGENQPQHF
>TRBJ1-5|few|TRBV6-5|NA
TGTGCCAGCAGTTACTCGAGGCAGAGCAATCAGCCCCAGCATTTT
CASSYSRQSNQPQHF
>TRBJ2-1|few|TRBV28|TRBD2
TGTGCCAGCACCCAAGGCCTAGCGGGAGACAATGAGCAGTTCTTC
CASTQGLAGDNEQFF
>TRBJ1-5|NA|TRBV28|NA
TGTGCCAGCTTTGGCGACGACTCAGGGCAGCCCCAGCATTTT
CASFGDDSGQPQHF
>TRBJ2-1|NA|TRBV4-1|NA
TGCGCCAGCAGCCAGGAGGGAGCCTACAATGAGCAGTTCTTC
CASSQEGAYNEQFF
>TRBJ2-3|once|TRBV20-1|TRBD2
TGCAGTGCTAAAAGGCTAGCGGGAGCCACAGATACGCAGTATTTT
CSAKRLAGATDTQYF
>TRBJ2-5|NA|TRBV2|NA
TGTGCCACCAACCTCTGGGGGGCGGAGACCCAGTACTTC
CATNLWGAETQYF
>TRBJ1-2|NA|TRBV20-1|NA
TGCAGTGCTATTGGGGGAAATAACTATAGCTACACCTTC
CSAIGGNNYSYTF
>TRBJ2-3|NA|TRBV6-1|TRBD1
TGTGCCAGCAGTGAATTACAGGGGATTGCAGATACGCAGTATTTT
CASSELQGIADTQYF
>TRBJ2-3|NA|TRBV4-3|NA
TGCGCCAGCAGCCAAAGCCGGACAGATACGCAGTATTTT
CASSQSRTDTQYF
>TRBJ2-1|NA|TRBV15|NA
TGTGCCACCAGCAGAGTTGGGGGATCCTACAATGAGCAGTTCTTC
CATSRVGGSYNEQFF
>TRBJ2-7|NA|TRBV7-3|TRBD2
TGTGCCAGCAGCACTAGCGGACGAGTCTACGAGCAGTACTTC
CASSTSGRVYEQYF
>TRBJ2-5|few|TRBV20-1|NA
TGCAGTGCTAGAGCAGGACGTGGTATTTGGACCCAGTACTTC
CSARAGRGIWTQYF
>TRBJ2-1|few|TRBV7-3|TRBD2
TGTGCCAGCAGCGCTAGCGGAACCTACAATGAGCAGTTCTTC
CASSASGTYNEQFF
>TRBJ2-1|few|TRBV20-1|NA
TGCAGTGCCAAACGGGCGGGACCCTACAATGAGCAGTTCTTC
CSAKRAGPYNEQFF
>TRBJ2-3|NA|TRBV7-6|NA
TGTGCCAGCAGCTTTTCGTCGACCGATACGCAGTATTTT
CASSFSSTDTQYF
>TRBJ2-1|NA|TRBV20-1|TRBD2
TGCAGTGCTAGAGATGACGGGAGGGCTCGCAATGAGCAGTTCTTC
CSARDDGRARNEQFF
>TRBJ1-6|few|TRBV19|TRBD1
TGTGCCAGTAGAGACAGGGGTGGATCACCCCTCCACTTT
CASRDRGGSPLHF
>TRBJ2-7|NA|TRBV7-2|TRBD2
TGTGCCAGCAGCTTAGGGTTAGCGGGAGTCGGCGAGCAGTACTTC
CASSLGLAGVGEQYF
>TRBJ2-7|few|TRBV27|TRBD1
TGTGCCAGCAGTTTATCCCAACAGGGGGCCTCTTACGAGCAGTACTTC
CASSLSQQGASYEQYF
>TRBJ2-1|NA|TRBV5-1|TRBD1
TGCGCCAGCAGCTTAGGGGACAGATACAATGAGCAGTTCTTC
CASSLGDRYNEQFF
>TRBJ2-7|few|TRBV6-1|TRBD2
TGTGCCAGCAGGGGACTAGCGGGAGGCCGGGCCTACGAGCAGTACTTC
CASRGLAGGRAYEQYF
>TRBJ2-7|NA|TRBV6-2/TRBV6-3|NA
TGTGCCAGCAGTTACTCGAACCCGATCGGCTACGAGCAGTACTTC
CASSYSNPIGYEQYF
>TRBJ2-3|NA|TRBV7-2|NA
TGTGCCAGCAGCCCGCGGAGGACAGATACGCAGTATTTT
CASSPRRTDTQYF